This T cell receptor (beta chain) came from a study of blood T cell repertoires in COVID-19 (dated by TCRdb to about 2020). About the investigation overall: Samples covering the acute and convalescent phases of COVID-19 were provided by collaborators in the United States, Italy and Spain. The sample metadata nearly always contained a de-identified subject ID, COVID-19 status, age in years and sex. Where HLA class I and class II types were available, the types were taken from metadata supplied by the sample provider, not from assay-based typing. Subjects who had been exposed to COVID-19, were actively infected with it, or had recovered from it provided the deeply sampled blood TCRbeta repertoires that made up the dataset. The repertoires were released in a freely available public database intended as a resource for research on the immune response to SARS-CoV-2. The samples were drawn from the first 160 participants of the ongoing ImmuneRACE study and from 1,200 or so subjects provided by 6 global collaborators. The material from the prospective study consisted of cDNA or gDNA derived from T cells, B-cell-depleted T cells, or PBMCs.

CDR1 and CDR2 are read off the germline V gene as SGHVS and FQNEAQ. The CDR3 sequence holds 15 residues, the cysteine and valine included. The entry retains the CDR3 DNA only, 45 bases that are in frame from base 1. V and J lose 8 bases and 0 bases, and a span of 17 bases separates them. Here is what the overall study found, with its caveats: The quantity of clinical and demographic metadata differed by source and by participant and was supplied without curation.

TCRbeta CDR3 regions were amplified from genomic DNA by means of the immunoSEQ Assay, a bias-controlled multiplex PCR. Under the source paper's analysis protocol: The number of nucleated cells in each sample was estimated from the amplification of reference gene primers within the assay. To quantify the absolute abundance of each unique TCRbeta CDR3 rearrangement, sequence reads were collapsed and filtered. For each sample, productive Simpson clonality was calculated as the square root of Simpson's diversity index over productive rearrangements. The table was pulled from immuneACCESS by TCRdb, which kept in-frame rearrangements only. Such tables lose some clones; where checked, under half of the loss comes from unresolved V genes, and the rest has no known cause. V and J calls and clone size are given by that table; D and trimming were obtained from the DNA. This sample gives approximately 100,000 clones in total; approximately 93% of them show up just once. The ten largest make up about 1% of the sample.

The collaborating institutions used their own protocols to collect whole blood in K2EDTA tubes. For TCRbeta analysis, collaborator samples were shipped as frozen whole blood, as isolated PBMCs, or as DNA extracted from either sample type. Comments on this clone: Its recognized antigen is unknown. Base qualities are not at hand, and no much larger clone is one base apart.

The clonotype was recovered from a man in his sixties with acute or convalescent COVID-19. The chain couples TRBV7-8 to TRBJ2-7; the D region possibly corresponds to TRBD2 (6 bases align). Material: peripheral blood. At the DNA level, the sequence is TGTGCCAGCTCACGCGGGGCAATATCCTCCTACGAGCAGTACGTC. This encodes CASSRGAISSYEQYV.